Presented here are 20 T cell receptor beta chains from one specimen sequenced in a study of response to subunit inactivated influenza vaccine. TCRdb ran MiXCR on the RT-PCR reads and lists one entry per CDR3 protein. Altogether about 160,000 distinct CDR3 sequences are present, roughly 11% being singletons, with the ten largest covering around an eighth. The sequencing used non-naive T cells sorted from PBMCs, collected roughly 45 days after vaccination. The receptors were sampled from a man in his fifties or sixties who received an inactivated influenza vaccine.

This clonotype was counted between two and nine times. The CDR3 DNA reads TGTGCCAGCAGCACGCGCCGGGACAGGGGTTCAGAGACCCAGTACTTC. Its protein product is CASSTRRDRGSETQYF. The rearrangement joins TRBV21-1 to TRBJ2-5; the table's D call, TRBD1, was not checked against the DNA. TRBV21-1 is annotated as a pseudogene. The CDR3 has 16 residues.

The rearrangement links TRBV4-3 to TRBJ2-1; D may match TRBD1 or TRBD2 (5 bases each). The CDR3 extends over 16 amino acids. Trimming shortened V by 4 bases and J by 0 bases, and 13 bases separated the two germline ends. Germline V gene data show CDR1 as LGHNA and CDR2 as YSLEER. This chain's CDR3 is CASSPRAGTSYNEQFF. CDR3 coding DNA: TGCGCCAGCAGCCCCCGGGCAGGGACCTCCTACAATGAGCAGTTCTTC.

V gene TRBV11-1 combines with J gene TRBJ2-1; 14 bases map to TRBD2. The CDR3 length is 15 residues. After removal of 6 bases from V and 9 bases from J, the junction contained 7 bases not matched to a gene. CDR1 and CDR2 from the germline V gene are SGHAT and FQDESV (reference sequence). As DNA, the CDR3 is TGTGCCAGCAGACTAGGGACTAGCGGGGGTAGTGAGCAGTTCTTC. Amino acids: CASRLGTSGGSEQFF.

V usage is TRBV10-2 and J usage is TRBJ2-7, with D unresolved. V gave up 5 bases and J gave up 4 bases, with 12 bases separating them. The V gene's germline CDR1 is WSHSY and CDR2 SAAADI. This CDR3 region has 13 residues. The DNA of the CDR3 is TGCGCCAGCAGTTCAGGCAGTTTATACGAGCAGTACTTC. It encodes CASSSGSLYEQYF.

This clonotype was seen at least ten times. The rearrangement uses TRBV20-1 and TRBJ1-2; D may be TRBD1 (5 bases). In germline, CDR1 is DFQATT, CDR2 SNEGSKA (reference sequence). The CDR3 is 13 residues long. V lost 3 bases and J lost 7, with 15 bases in between. The CDR3 bases are TGCAGTGCTAGTGCAGGGTGGGATAGTGGCTACACCTTC. Amino acid sequence: CSASAGWDSGYTF.

The chain recombines TRBV7-6 with TRBJ1-3; no definite D call. This CDR3 has 16 amino acids. Germline V gives CDR1 SGHVS, CDR2 FNYEAQ. The V end lost 5 bases, the J end lost 0 bases, and 14 bases lay between the germline ends. CDR3: CASSPRSASSGNTIYF. As DNA, the CDR3 is TGTGCCAGCAGCCCCAGGTCTGCCAGCTCTGGAAACACCATATATTTT.

This clonotype appeared a few times. The V call is TRBV28, the J call TRBJ1-5; 8 bases are shared with TRBD1. CDR1 and CDR2 (germline): MDHEN, SYDVKM. This CDR3 has 16 residues. Trimming removed 3 bases from V and 0 bases from J; junction bases left unmatched: 4. The CDR3 coding sequence is TGTGCCAGCAGTTTTGCGGGACAGGATAGCAATCAGCCCCAGCATTTT. Protein sequence: CASSFAGQDSNQPQHF.

This chain joins TRBV12-3 or TRBV12-4 and TRBJ2-1; TRBD2 matches at 13 bases. Trimming cost V 6 bases and J 0 bases; bases outside gene matches: 5. This CDR3 spans 17 amino acids. Here the CDR3 reads CASSQGLAGASYNEQFF. The CDR3, as DNA: TGTGCCAGCAGCCAAGGACTAGCGGGAGCCTCCTACAATGAGCAGTTCTTC.

This clonotype was detected only a few times. The chain is built from TRBV4-2 and TRBJ2-5, with D uncertain. From germline, CDR1 is LGHNA and CDR2 YNFKEQ. The CDR3 is 15 residues long. V shed 0 bases and J shed 3 bases, with 11 bases lying between them. CDR3 sequence (DNA): TGTGCCAGCAGCCAAGATAGGGTAGGAAAAGAGACCCAGTACTTC. This gives the protein CASSQDRVGKETQYF.

This clonotype was found a few times. This sequence joins TRBV6-2 or TRBV6-3 and TRBJ2-1; D uncertain. This CDR3 is 11 amino acids long. Trimming took off 7 bases at V and 2 bases at J, with 3 bases between the two ends. Looked up from germline, CDR1 is MNHEY and CDR2 is SVGEGT. The CDR3 sequence is CASTTYNEQFF. The CDR3 region has the DNA TGTGCCAGCACTACCTACAATGAGCAGTTCTTC.

This clonotype was observed many times. The chain combines TRBV7-7 with TRBJ2-2; the D is unclear. The ends were cut back, 5 bases at V and 1 base at J, with 5 bases in the middle. The germline gives CDR1 SSHAT, CDR2 FNYEAQ (reference sequence). This CDR3 is 13 amino acids long. For the CDR3, the DNA is TGTGCCAGCAGCCCTCAGAACACCGGGGAGCTGTTTTTT. This gives the protein CASSPQNTGELFF. Looking up the rest from reference TRBV7-7 and TRBJ2-2 gives the full variable domain: GAGVSQSPRYKVTKRGQDVTLRCDPISSHATLYWYQQALGQGPEFLTYFNYEAQPDKSGLPSDRFSAERPEGSISTLTIQRTEQRDSAMYRCASSPQNTGELFFGEGSRLTVL.

This clonotype showed up many times. The rearrangement uses TRBV20-1 and TRBJ2-3, with D possibly TRBD1 on 5 matching bases. This CDR3 region has 16 residues. V shed 0 bases and J shed 2 bases, with 15 bases lying between them. Per germline, CDR1 DFQATT and CDR2 SNEGSKA (reference sequence). The CDR3 spells CSARDPRRGSTDTQYF. DNA of the CDR3: TGCAGTGCTAGAGACCCGCGTAGGGGTTCCACAGATACGCAGTATTTT.

The chain joins TRBV19 to TRBJ1-1; the D gene is possibly TRBD1 (5 bases). Trimming cost V 6 bases and J 5 bases, with 16 bases left between them. Germline assignment: CDR1 LNHDA and CDR2 SQIVND (reference sequence). The CDR3 has 14 residues. The CDR3 reads CASSLAQGGTEAFF. The CDR3 coding sequence is TGTGCCAGTAGCTTAGCGCAGGGTGGAACTGAAGCTTTCTTT. Full variable domain (remainder filled in from reference TRBV19 and TRBJ1-1): DGGITQSPKYLFRKEGQNVTLSCEQNLNHDAMYWYRQDPGQGLRLIYYSQIVNDFQKGDIAEGYSVSREKKESFPLTVTSAQKNPTAFYLCASSLAQGGTEAFFGQGTRLTVV.

The chain employs TRBV7-2 and TRBJ2-1; 7 bases are a match to TRBD1. Germline V gene lookup returns CDR1 SGHTA and CDR2 FQGNSA. V lost 5 bases to trimming and J lost 6 bases; unmatched junction nucleotides: 7. The CDR3 is 14 residues long. The CDR3 sequence is CASSHLRDSNEQFF. In DNA, the CDR3 is TGTGCCAGCAGCCACTTAAGGGACAGCAATGAGCAGTTCTTC.

The chain links TRBV20-1 to TRBJ2-7; 10 nucleotides line up with TRBD2. V shed 5 bases, J shed 3 bases, and the junction held 10 bases outside the gene matches. Per the germline V gene, CDR1 is DFQATT and CDR2 is SNEGSKA (reference sequence). This CDR3 is 15 amino acids long. In DNA form, the CDR3 reads TGCAGTGCTCCCAATCCTAGCGGGGGAGGCTACGAGCAGTACTTC. Translation gives CSAPNPSGGGYEQYF.

This clonotype was detected ten times or more. This chain links TRBV10-3 with TRBJ1-5; 7 bases are a match to TRBD1. V dropped 4 bases and J dropped 7; count of bases not matched to a gene: 4. The V gene's germline CDR1 is ENHRY and CDR2 SYGVKD. The CDR3 has 13 residues. The CDR3 DNA reads TGTGCCATCAGTGTGCAGGGGGACCAGCCCCAGCATTTT. Its protein product is CAISVQGDQPQHF.

J is TRBJ1-1 and V is TRBV12-3 or TRBV12-4; D gene uncertain. The CDR3 sequence is 14 residues long. V was trimmed by 6 bases and J by 0 bases, leaving 11 bases between them. DNA of the CDR3: TGTGCCAGCAGCCCGAGGGCCATGAACACTGAAGCTTTCTTT. It encodes CASSPRAMNTEAFF.

The V and J genes are TRBV28 and TRBJ2-7, with D perhaps matching TRBD2 (6 bases). This CDR3 is built from 13 residues. Germline CDR1 reads MDHEN; CDR2 reads SYDVKM. V was clipped by 6 bases and J by 0 bases, with 9 bases between them. The CDR3 reads CASSGSPSYEQYF. The CDR3 DNA follows: TGTGCCAGCAGCGGGAGCCCCTCCTACGAGCAGTACTTC.

This chain uses TRBV5-4 with TRBJ2-5; 8 nucleotides line up with TRBD2. V gave up 0 bases and J gave up 4 bases; unmatched junction bases: 8. The CDR3 contains 16 residues. CDR1 SGHNT and CDR2 YYREEE come from the germline V gene (reference sequence). CDR3: CASSLAGGQTRETQYF. In nucleotides, the CDR3 is TGTGCCAGCAGCTTGGCGGGAGGGCAAACGAGAGAGACCCAGTACTTC.

This clonotype has only a few counts. The chain couples TRBV20-1 to TRBJ2-3; TRBD2 agrees at 9 bases. CDR1 and CDR2 from the germline V gene are DFQATT and SNEGSKA (reference sequence). The CDR3 runs to 15 residues. The trim removed 5 bases at V and 3 bases at J, leaving 9 bases unmatched. CDR3 amino acids: CSAVSGTSFTDTQYF. CDR3 DNA sequence: TGCAGTGCTGTGTCGGGGACTAGCTTTACAGATACGCAGTATTTT.